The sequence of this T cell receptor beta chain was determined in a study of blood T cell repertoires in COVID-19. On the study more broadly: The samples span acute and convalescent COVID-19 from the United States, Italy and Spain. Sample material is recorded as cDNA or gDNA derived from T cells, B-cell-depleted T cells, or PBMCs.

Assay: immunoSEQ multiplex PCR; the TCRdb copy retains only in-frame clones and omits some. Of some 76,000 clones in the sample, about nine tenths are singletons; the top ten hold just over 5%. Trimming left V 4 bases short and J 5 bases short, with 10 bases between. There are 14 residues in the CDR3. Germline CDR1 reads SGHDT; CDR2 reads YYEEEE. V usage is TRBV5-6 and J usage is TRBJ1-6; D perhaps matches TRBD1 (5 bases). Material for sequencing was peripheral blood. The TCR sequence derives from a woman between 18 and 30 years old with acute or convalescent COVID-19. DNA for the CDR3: TGTGCCAGCAGCGGGGGACTAAATAATTCACCCCTCCACTTT. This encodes CASSGGLNNSPLHF.